A selection of T cell receptor beta chains follows, all from one sample in a study of regulatory T cells in long-lasting Graves disease. MiXCR was run by TCRdb on the multiplex PCR reads, yielding one entry per CDR3 protein. Of roughly 420,000 distinct CDR3 sequences listed, about 15% are singletons. The sample was also linked to a second study, of T cells in Graves' hyperthyroidism and ophthalmopathy.

The specimen comprised peripheral blood mononuclear cells (PBMCs), sampled at new diagnosis, from a patient treated with antithyroid drugs. These receptors were obtained from a woman aged 25 to 39 with Graves disease. CDR3s include the opening cysteine and the closing phenylalanine or tryptophan. A D gene is named only where the DNA matches it firmly. Rows give clone size only sometimes, using once, few, many, or a class for an expanded clone.

J gene: TRBJ2-2
clone size: many
V gene: TRBV7-9
D gene: TRBD1
CDR3 protein: CASSPGQGILTVTGRNTGELFF
CDR3 DNA: TGTGCCAGCAGCCCGGGACAGGGGATCTTAACGGTAACCGGGAGGAACACCGGGGAGCTGTTTTTT

J gene: TRBJ1-1
clone size: many
V gene: TRBV18
D gene: -
CDR3 protein: CASWGEQTEAFF
CDR3 DNA: TGTGCCAGCTGGGGGGAGCAAACTGAAGCTTTCTTT

J gene: TRBJ2-3
clone size: many
V gene: TRBV20-1
D gene: TRBD2
CDR3 protein: CSASGLAGEGFTDTQYF
CDR3 DNA: TGCAGTGCTAGTGGACTAGCGGGAGAGGGCTTCACAGATACGCAGTATTTT

J gene: TRBJ2-3
clone size: many
V gene: TRBV6-2/TRBV6-3
D gene: TRBD2
CDR3 protein: CASSEGLAGLYAQYF
CDR3 DNA: TGTGCCAGCAGTGAAGGGTTAGCGGGCCTTTACGCGCAGTATTTT

J gene: TRBJ2-4
clone size: -
V gene: TRBV6-2/TRBV6-3
D gene: -
CDR3 protein: CASSYSRAKNIQYF
CDR3 DNA: TGTGCCAGCAGTTACTCGCGGGCCAAAAACATTCAGTACTTC

J gene: TRBJ2-5
clone size: many
V gene: TRBV20-1
D gene: -
CDR3 protein: CSARGTPLGTQYF
CDR3 DNA: TGCAGTGCTAGAGGCACTCCGTTGGGGACCCAGTACTTC

J gene: TRBJ2-2
clone size: many
V gene: TRBV5-1
D gene: -
CDR3 protein: CASSLETGGTGELFF
CDR3 DNA: TGCGCCAGCAGCTTGGAGACTGGAGGCACCGGGGAGCTGTTTTTT

J gene: TRBJ2-1
clone size: many
V gene: TRBV12-5
D gene: TRBD2
CDR3 protein: CASGFGAGRAYNEQFF
CDR3 DNA: TGTGCTAGTGGTTTCGGAGCGGGACGAGCATACAATGAGCAGTTCTTC

J gene: TRBJ2-1
clone size: -
V gene: TRBV30
D gene: -
CDR3 protein: CAWSVEGGGSYNEQFF
CDR3 DNA: TGTGCCTGGAGTGTAGAGGGAGGTGGGTCCTACAATGAGCAGTTCTTC

J gene: TRBJ2-5
clone size: -
V gene: TRBV7-9
D gene: -
CDR3 protein: CASSLGLDGGQETQYF
CDR3 DNA: TGTGCCAGCAGCTTAGGTCTCGACGGGGGCCAAGAGACCCAGTACTTC

J gene: TRBJ2-3
clone size: few
V gene: TRBV20-1
D gene: TRBD2
CDR3 protein: CSARAGAGGHTDTQYF
CDR3 DNA: TGCAGTGCTAGAGCGGGAGCGGGAGGGCATACAGATACGCAGTATTTT

J gene: TRBJ1-1
clone size: many
V gene: TRBV24-1
D gene: -
CDR3 protein: CATSDRRSVGAFF
CDR3 DNA: TGTGCCACCAGTGACCGGCGTTCGGTCGGGGCTTTCTTT

J gene: TRBJ2-1
clone size: -
V gene: TRBV19
D gene: -
CDR3 protein: CASSISRFDEQFF
CDR3 DNA: TGTGCCAGTAGTATTTCTCGTTTTGATGAGCAGTTCTTC

J gene: TRBJ1-6
clone size: many
V gene: TRBV28
D gene: -
CDR3 protein: CASSFPGAGNSPLHF
CDR3 DNA: TGTGCCAGCAGTTTTCCGGGGGCGGGAAATTCACCCCTCCACTTT

J gene: TRBJ1-1
clone size: many
V gene: TRBV5-1
D gene: -
CDR3 protein: CASSEQGSNTEAFF
CDR3 DNA: TGCGCCAGCAGCGAACAGGGATCGAACACTGAAGCTTTCTTT

J gene: TRBJ2-5
clone size: -
V gene: TRBV5-1
D gene: -
CDR3 protein: CASSLAMTGRSETQYF
CDR3 DNA: TGCGCCAGCAGCTTGGCAATGACAGGCCGCTCAGAGACCCAGTACTTC

J gene: TRBJ2-5
clone size: many
V gene: TRBV11-2
D gene: -
CDR3 protein: CASSLALLATQYF
CDR3 DNA: TGTGCCAGCAGCTTAGCCCTTTTAGCAACCCAGTACTTC

J gene: TRBJ2-7
clone size: many
V gene: TRBV6-5
D gene: -
CDR3 protein: CASSYGGGGEQYF
CDR3 DNA: TGTGCCAGCAGTTACGGAGGGGGGGGCGAGCAGTACTTC

J gene: TRBJ1-5
clone size: few
V gene: TRBV7-2
D gene: -
CDR3 protein: CASSLAPASQGVDQPQHF
CDR3 DNA: TGTGCCAGCAGCTTAGCCCCTGCAAGCCAGGGAGTGGATCAGCCCCAGCATTTT

J gene: TRBJ1-6
clone size: many
V gene: TRBV27
D gene: TRBD1
CDR3 protein: CASSKRQGVGSPLHF
CDR3 DNA: TGTGCCAGCAGTAAAAGACAGGGCGTTGGTTCACCCCTCCACTTT

J gene: TRBJ2-7
clone size: many
V gene: TRBV12-3/TRBV12-4
D gene: -
CDR3 protein: CASSLDRAYEQYF
CDR3 DNA: TGTGCCAGCAGTTTAGACAGAGCCTACGAGCAGTACTTC

J gene: TRBJ2-7
clone size: many
V gene: TRBV7-2
D gene: -
CDR3 protein: CASSFTTSEQYF
CDR3 DNA: TGTGCCAGCAGCTTCACAACTAGCGAGCAGTACTTC

J gene: TRBJ2-1
clone size: -
V gene: TRBV4-2
D gene: -
CDR3 protein: CASSQDLGVFLASIHEQFF
CDR3 DNA: TGTGCCAGCAGCCAAGATCTTGGGGTTTTTTTAGCTTCTATACATGAGCAGTTCTTC

J gene: TRBJ2-3
clone size: -
V gene: TRBV24-1
D gene: TRBD2
CDR3 protein: CATSDSAEPAGSTDTQYF
CDR3 DNA: TGTGCCACCAGTGATTCCGCTGAGCCAGCGGGAAGCACAGATACGCAGTATTTT

J gene: TRBJ1-2
clone size: -
V gene: TRBV6-2/TRBV6-3
D gene: -
CDR3 protein: CASRSEGVTF
CDR3 DNA: TGTGCCAGCAGGAGTGAGGGTGTAACCTTC

J gene: TRBJ1-2
clone size: many
V gene: TRBV3-1
D gene: -
CDR3 protein: CASSQDPAYYGYTF
CDR3 DNA: TGTGCCAGCAGCCAAGATCCGGCCTACTATGGCTACACCTTC

J gene: TRBJ1-1
clone size: many
V gene: TRBV24-1
D gene: -
CDR3 protein: CATRPSQASNTEAFF
CDR3 DNA: TGTGCCACCAGACCTTCCCAGGCGTCGAACACTGAAGCTTTCTTT

J gene: TRBJ1-1
clone size: many
V gene: TRBV5-1
D gene: TRBD1
CDR3 protein: CASSWDRGTEAFF
CDR3 DNA: TGCGCCAGCAGCTGGGACAGGGGGACTGAAGCTTTCTTT

J gene: TRBJ2-1
clone size: -
V gene: TRBV6-5
D gene: TRBD2
CDR3 protein: CASSYDGVAGLSYNEQFF
CDR3 DNA: TGTGCCAGCAGTTACGATGGAGTAGCGGGCTTGTCCTACAATGAGCAGTTCTTC

J gene: TRBJ2-7
clone size: many
V gene: TRBV7-9
D gene: -
CDR3 protein: CASSPRGKGYEQYF
CDR3 DNA: TGTGCCAGCAGCCCCAGGGGAAAAGGCTACGAGCAGTACTTC

J gene: TRBJ2-1
clone size: many
V gene: TRBV7-6
D gene: TRBD2
CDR3 protein: CASSLRSGTSWDEQFF
CDR3 DNA: TGTGCCAGCAGCCTAAGATCCGGGACTAGTTGGGATGAGCAGTTCTTC

J gene: TRBJ1-1
clone size: many
V gene: TRBV20-1
D gene: -
CDR3 protein: CSARVRGRGEAFF
CDR3 DNA: TGCAGTGCTAGAGTCAGGGGAAGGGGCGAAGCTTTCTTT

J gene: TRBJ1-1
clone size: many
V gene: TRBV20-1
D gene: -
CDR3 protein: CSARVQGPNTEAFF
CDR3 DNA: TGCAGTGCTAGAGTCCAGGGGCCGAACACTGAAGCTTTCTTT

J gene: TRBJ2-6
clone size: -
V gene: TRBV20-1
D gene: -
CDR3 protein: CSARDHGGSGANVLTF
CDR3 DNA: TGCAGTGCTAGAGATCATGGGGGAAGTGGGGCCAACGTCCTGACTTTC

J gene: TRBJ1-3
clone size: -
V gene: TRBV12-3/TRBV12-4
D gene: TRBD1
CDR3 protein: CASSPTTGSGNTIYF
CDR3 DNA: TGTGCCAGCAGTCCCACGACAGGGTCAGGAAACACCATATATTTT

J gene: TRBJ1-6
clone size: many
V gene: TRBV10-3
D gene: TRBD1
CDR3 protein: CAISGQGQNSPLHF
CDR3 DNA: TGTGCCATCAGCGGACAGGGACAGAATTCACCCCTCCACTTT

J gene: TRBJ2-5
clone size: many
V gene: TRBV20-1
D gene: -
CDR3 protein: CRVGTQYF
CDR3 DNA: TGCAGGGTTGGGACCCAGTACTTC

J gene: TRBJ2-2
clone size: many
V gene: TRBV11-2
D gene: -
CDR3 protein: CASSLTPITGELFF
CDR3 DNA: TGTGCCAGCAGCTTGACACCTATCACCGGGGAGCTGTTTTTT

J gene: TRBJ2-7
clone size: many
V gene: TRBV20-1
D gene: -
CDR3 protein: CSAREVSVAGRSYEQYF
CDR3 DNA: TGCAGTGCTCGAGAGGTGTCCGTGGCGGGAAGATCCTACGAGCAGTACTTC

J gene: TRBJ1-2
clone size: many
V gene: TRBV6-1
D gene: -
CDR3 protein: CASSSSESSPNYGYTF
CDR3 DNA: TGTGCCAGCAGCTCTTCCGAGAGTTCCCCTAACTATGGCTACACCTTC

J gene: TRBJ1-4
clone size: many
V gene: TRBV3-1
D gene: TRBD1
CDR3 protein: CASSMRQGLKLFF
CDR3 DNA: TGTGCCAGCAGCATGCGACAGGGGTTGAAACTGTTTTTT

J gene: TRBJ2-1
clone size: few
V gene: TRBV27
D gene: -
CDR3 protein: CASSLWLDSEQFF
CDR3 DNA: TGTGCCAGCAGTTTGTGGCTAGACAGTGAGCAGTTCTTC